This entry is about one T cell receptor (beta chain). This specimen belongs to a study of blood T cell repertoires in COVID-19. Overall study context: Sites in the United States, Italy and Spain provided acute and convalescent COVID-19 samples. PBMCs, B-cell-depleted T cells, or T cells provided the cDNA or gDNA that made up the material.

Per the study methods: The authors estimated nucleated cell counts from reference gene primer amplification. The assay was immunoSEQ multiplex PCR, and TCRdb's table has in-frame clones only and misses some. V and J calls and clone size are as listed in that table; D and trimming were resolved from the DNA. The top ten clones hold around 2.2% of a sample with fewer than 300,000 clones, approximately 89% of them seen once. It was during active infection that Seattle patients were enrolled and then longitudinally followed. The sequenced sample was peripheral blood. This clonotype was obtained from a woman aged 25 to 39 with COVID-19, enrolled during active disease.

The CDR3 sequence is CASRPQGPQETQYF. The CDR3 nucleotides are TGTGCCAGCAGACCACAGGGGCCTCAAGAGACCCAGTACTTC. The chain is built from TRBV6-6 and TRBJ2-5, with 7 bases identical to TRBD1. V was clipped by 6 bases and J by 2 bases; unmatched bases: 6. The CDR3 loop spans 14 amino acids. CDR1 MNHNY and CDR2 SVGAGI come from the germline V gene (reference sequence).